Included here is one TCR beta chain sequence, with context. As yet, its antigen is unknown. CDR1 and CDR2 (germline): MNHEY, SVGAGI. The CDR3 extends over 16 amino acids. V was pared by 0 bases and J by 3 bases, with 14 bases between. This record belongs to a study of T cell responses to AZD1222 COVID-19 vaccine. Overall study results and limits: The study identified only six AZD1222 recipients as seropositive at baseline.

Produced via immunoSEQ multiplex PCR; TCRdb's table is partial and in-frame only. The sample holds roughly 160,000 clones, 75% to 95% seen once. The chain employs TRBV6-5 and TRBJ1-2; no firm D call. The TCR comes from an adult in good health. The sample in question was peripheral blood, obtained on day 0 of AZD1222 vaccination. CDR3 nucleotides: TGTGCCAGCAGTTACTCGGTCCCTCCGGTCGACTATGGCTACACCTTC. Translated: CASSYSVPPVDYGYTF.